This entry concerns a single TCR beta chain. Some clones are missing from TCRdb's copy, which holds only in-frame ones; the method was immunoSEQ multiplex PCR. This table holds tens of thousands of clones, around 82% found once. The data derive from a study of PD-L1 blockade in urothelial cancer. Background on the study: Every 3 weeks, patients received intravenous atezolizumab 1,200 mg, beginning 2014.

Patients' urothelial carcinoma was locally advanced or metastatic. Trimming took 8 bases from V and 1 from J, leaving 18 bases between them. The CDR3 runs 15 residues. CDR1 and CDR2 from the germline V gene are SNHLY and FYNNEI. The starting material was PBMCs, obtained around atezolizumab (anti-PD-L1) treatment. The rearrangement joins TRBV2 to TRBJ2-7, with D possibly being TRBD2 (6 bases). The TCR originated in a man aged 40-55 years with urothelial cancer. The CDR3 DNA reads as TGTGCCAGCTCCGCCGGGGGAGTAGGGTCCTACGAGCAGTACTTC. This codes for CASSAGGVGSYEQYF.